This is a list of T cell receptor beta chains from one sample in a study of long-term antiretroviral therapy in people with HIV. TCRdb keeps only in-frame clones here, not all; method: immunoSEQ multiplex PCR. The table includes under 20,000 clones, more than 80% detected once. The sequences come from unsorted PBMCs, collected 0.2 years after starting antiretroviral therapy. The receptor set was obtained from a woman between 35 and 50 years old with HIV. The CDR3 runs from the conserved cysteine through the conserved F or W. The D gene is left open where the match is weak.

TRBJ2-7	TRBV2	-	CASRAGLTYEQYF	TGTGCCAGCAGGGCTGGGCTTACGTACGAGCAGTACTTC
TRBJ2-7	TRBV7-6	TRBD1	CASSLWTGGDEQYF	TGTGCCAGCAGCCTATGGACAGGGGGTGACGAGCAGTACTTC
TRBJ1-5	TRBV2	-	CASSETPGNQPQHF	TGTGCCAGCAGTGAAACTCCAGGCAATCAGCCCCAGCATTTT
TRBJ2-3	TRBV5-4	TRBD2	CASRIAGGPADTQYF	TGTGCCAGCAGGATAGCGGGGGGGCCAGCAGATACGCAGTATTTT
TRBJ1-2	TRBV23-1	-	CASSQPTHETGCYGYTF	TGCGCCAGCAGTCAACCAACACACGAGACAGGATGCTATGGCTACACCTTC
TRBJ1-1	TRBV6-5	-	CASSYSIRQTEAFF	TGTGCCAGCAGTTACTCGATTCGGCAAACTGAAGCTTTCTTT
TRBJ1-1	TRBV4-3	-	CASSRTGKTEAFF	TGCGCCAGCAGCCGAACAGGAAAAACTGAAGCTTTCTTT
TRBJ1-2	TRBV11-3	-	CASSEGIYGYTF	TGTGCCAGCAGCGAGGGGATCTATGGCTACACCTTC
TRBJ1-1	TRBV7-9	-	CASSLTAGAEAFF	TGTGCCAGCAGCTTGACAGCAGGCGCTGAAGCTTTCTTT
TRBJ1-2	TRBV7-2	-	CASSLVGYGYTF	TGTGCCAGCAGCTTAGTGGGCTATGGCTACACCTTC
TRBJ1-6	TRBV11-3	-	CASSLQQYNSPLHF	TGTGCCAGCAGCTTACAACAGTATAATTCACCCCTCCACTTT
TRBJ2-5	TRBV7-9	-	CASSLAGSQYKQETQYF	TGTGCCAGCAGCTTAGCAGGATCACAATACAAACAAGAGACCCAGTACTTC
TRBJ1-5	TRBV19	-	CASSILGKVQPQHF	TGTGCCAGTAGTATATTGGGAAAGGTACAGCCCCAGCATTTT
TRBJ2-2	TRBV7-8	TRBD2	CASSLAGLAGRGTGELFF	TGTGCCAGCAGCTTAGCGGGACTAGCGGGGCGAGGCACCGGGGAGCTGTTTTTT
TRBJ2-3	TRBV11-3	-	CASSPNPGTDTQYF	TGTGCCAGCAGCCCTAACCCCGGCACAGATACGCAGTATTTT
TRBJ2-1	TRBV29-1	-	CSVDPSDRVSQFQFF	TGCAGCGTTGACCCCTCGGACAGAGTCTCGCAGTTCCAGTTCTTC